This T cell receptor beta chain was recovered during a study of somatic mutations in cytotoxic T cells in rheumatoid arthritis. Study-level background: The authors flow-sorted some V beta antibody-stained T-cell populations at nearly 100% purity, including V beta1+ cells that they sequenced for TCRB.

This clone was observed a single time. Its antigen remains unidentified. The method was immunoSEQ multiplex PCR; TCRdb's version includes in-frame clones alone and lacks a portion of them. This table has 9,500 to 15,000 clones, 60% to 80% appearing once. General study results and limits: Within 8 of 65 patients, the single biggest CD8+ clone made up more than 20% of CD8+ cells. Age was associated with higher CD8+ clonality in rheumatoid arthritis patients, not in healthy controls.

V lost 7 bases, J lost 5 bases, and 13 bases lay in between. CDR3 length: 13 amino acids. The V gene's germline CDR1 is MNHEY and CDR2 SMNVEV (reference sequence). The V gene is TRBV27, the J gene TRBJ2-3; D is unresolved. Sequencing was performed on CD8+ T cells sorted from blood. The receptor comes from a man aged 50-59 years in good health. CDR3 nucleotide sequence: TGTGCCAGCACCCCCCGGCTGGGAGATACGCAGTATTTT. This encodes CASTPRLGDTQYF.